This record concerns one TCR beta chain sequence. CDR1 and CDR2 from the germline V gene are MNHEY and SVGAGI. Trimming removed 5 bases from V and 3 bases from J; junction bases left unmatched: 6. The CDR3 runs 15 residues. The source of the sample is a study of shared clonotypes between healthy human individuals. Here immunoSEQ multiplex PCR was the method, and the copy in TCRdb shows in-frame clones only, minus some. The table lists about 2.2 million clones, approximately 92% of them singletons, with under 2% in the top ten. Naive CD8 cells comprised CD45RO-negative, CCR7-positively selected cells, excluding terminally differentiated effector memory CD45RA+ cells.

This chain joins TRBV6-5 and TRBJ2-3; 9 nucleotides align to TRBD2. This receptor was obtained from a man aged 18 to 30 in good health. Some clones in this sample may be carry-over from other donors' samples. Specimen: naive CD8+ T cells from PBMCs. The CDR3 here is CASSALAGWTDTQYF. CDR3 sequence (DNA): TGTGCCAGCAGTGCCCTAGCGGGGTGGACAGATACGCAGTATTTT.